This T cell receptor beta chain was sequenced in a study of technical replicates of blood from several donors. Clones were read by immunoSEQ multiplex PCR, and TCRdb kept only the in-frame ones, dropping some. This table has roughly 97,000 clones, roughly 96% appearing once. Trimming shortened V by 4 bases and J by 10 bases, and 19 bases separated the two germline ends. The germline CDR1 and CDR2 sequences are MGHRA and YSYEKL. The CDR3 is 14 residues long. This clonotype was obtained from a human donor in good health. Sample: T cells isolated from PBMCs. The chain couples TRBV4-1 to TRBJ1-1; no reliable D call. CDR3 protein: CASSLEWAGVGAFF. The CDR3 coding sequence is TGCGCCAGCAGCCTAGAGTGGGCCGGGGTTGGAGCTTTCTTT.